The 9 T cell receptor beta chains given below trace back to one sample, sequenced in a study of naive and memory T cell subsets. Specified treatment: skin biopsy from PPD injection site in Mantoux-positive individual. TCR cDNA received a 3' ligated oligonucleotide that carried a UMI. The SP2 primer and nested alpha and beta constant region primers amplified ligated cDNA in four rounds. TCRdb ran MiXCR on the UMI-ligation and nested PCR reads and lists one entry per CDR3 protein. The data show roughly 14,000 distinct CDR3 sequences, more than 4.5% seen once. The material was skin, obtained from a tuberculin skin test site. These receptors were taken from an adult in good health.

In its sample, this clonotype ranks as medium-sized (0.01 to 0.1%). V gene TRBV7-2 combines with J gene TRBJ2-5; 8 nucleotides align to TRBD2. J lost 7 bases, V lost 2 bases, and 0 bases had no gene match. Germline values: CDR1 SGHTA, CDR2 FQGNSA. This CDR3 comprises 12 residues. The CDR3 sequence: CASSLRGGTQYF. The CDR3 DNA reads as TGTGCCAGCAGCTTACGGGGGGGGACCCAGTACTTC.

This clonotype ranks as medium-sized. The gene calls are TRBV20-1 and TRBJ2-4; D call uncertain. V was clipped by 5 bases and J by 0 bases, with 14 bases between them. From germline, CDR1 is DFQATT and CDR2 SNEGSKA (reference sequence). The CDR3 is 15 amino acids. CDR3 residues: CSASPSRLAKNIQYF. Written as DNA, the CDR3 is TGCAGTGCTTCCCCGTCCAGGCTAGCCAAAAACATTCAGTACTTC.

This clonotype is medium-sized (0.01 to 0.1%) by share. This sequence joins TRBV2 and TRBJ2-1; possibly TRBD1 for D (6 bases). The CDR3 spans 14 residues. Trimming took 7 bases from V and 7 from J, leaving 17 bases between them. Germline V gives CDR1 SNHLY, CDR2 FYNNEI. In DNA form, the CDR3 reads TGTGCCAGCAAGAGGCAGGGGCACCGAAATGAGCAGTTCTTC. This codes for CASKRQGHRNEQFF.

This clonotype was observed a handful of times. This chain uses TRBV7-2 with TRBJ1-3; D ambiguous. Trimming removed 1 base at V and 0 bases at J, with 13 bases between. Germline V CDR1 and CDR2: SGHTA, FQGNSA. This CDR3 has 17 residues. The CDR3 bases are TGTGCCAGCAGCTTAGGGCGGAAGCTGAACTCTGGAAACACCATATATTTT. The encoded protein is CASSLGRKLNSGNTIYF.

This clonotype occurred many times. The gene calls are TRBV2 and TRBJ2-3; D is undetermined. Trimming cost V 5 bases and J 10 bases, with 16 bases left between them. Germline V CDR1 and CDR2: SNHLY, FYNNEI. This CDR3 contains 13 residues. CDR3 loop: CASSKDQGRPQYF. DNA for the CDR3: TGTGCCAGCAGTAAAGATCAAGGGCGGCCGCAGTATTTT.

This clonotype was seen ten or more times. The chain recombines TRBV4-1 with TRBJ2-3, with 7 bases lining up with TRBD1. Trimming took 4 bases from V and 4 from J; bases not matched to a gene: 8. Germline assignment: CDR1 MGHRA and CDR2 YSYEKL. This CDR3 comprises 15 residues. CDR3 amino acids: CASSPGQPRADTQYF. CDR3 coding DNA: TGCGCCAGCAGCCCGGGACAGCCAAGAGCAGATACGCAGTATTTT.

The rearrangement joins TRBV5-8 to TRBJ2-7; 10 bases are shared with TRBD1. Germline-derived CDR1 and CDR2 are SGHTS and YDEGEE. This CDR3 region has 15 residues. The V segment lost 3 bases and the J segment 6 bases; nucleotides outside the gene matches: 9. The CDR3 reads CASSWGQGPWGEQYF. For the CDR3, the DNA is TGTGCCAGCAGCTGGGGACAGGGGCCTTGGGGCGAGCAGTACTTC.

This clonotype was counted ten times or more. The chain employs TRBV20-1 and TRBJ1-5; maybe TRBD1 (5 bases). V was pared by 6 bases and J by 3 bases, with 15 bases between. Germline-derived CDR1 and CDR2 are DFQATT and SNEGSKA (reference sequence). The CDR3 consists of 14 residues. The CDR3 DNA follows: TGCAGTGCAGCCGGGACGACCGACAATCAGCCCCAGCATTTT. Its protein product is CSAAGTTDNQPQHF.

This clonotype is deemed medium-sized. At one of its ends the junction is not consistent with the germline gene, which may arise from a read error. V and J are TRBV7-7 and TRBJ2-2; D may correspond to TRBD1 or TRBD2 (5 bases each). The CDR3 extends over 14 amino acids. Germline V lookup: CDR1 SSHAT, CDR2 FNYEAQ (reference sequence). CDR3 sequence: CASSSWGSTGELFF. The CDR3 coding sequence is TGTGCTAGCAGCTCGTGGGGGAGCACCGGGGAGCTGTTTTTT.